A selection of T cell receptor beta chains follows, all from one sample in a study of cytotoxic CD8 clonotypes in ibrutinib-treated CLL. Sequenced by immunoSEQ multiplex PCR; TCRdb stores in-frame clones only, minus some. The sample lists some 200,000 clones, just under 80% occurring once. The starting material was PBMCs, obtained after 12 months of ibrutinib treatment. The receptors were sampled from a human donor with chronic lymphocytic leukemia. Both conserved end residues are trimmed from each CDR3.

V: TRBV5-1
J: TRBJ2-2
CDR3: ASTGTGPGELF

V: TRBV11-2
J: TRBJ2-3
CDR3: ASSTGPVTSTDTQY

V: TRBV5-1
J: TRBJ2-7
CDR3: ASSPTGFRVYEQY

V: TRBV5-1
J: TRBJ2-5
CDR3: ASSPSDSLQETQY

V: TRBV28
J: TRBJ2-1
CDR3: ASSFSNEQF

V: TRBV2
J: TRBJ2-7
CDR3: ASSEGAGALDEQY

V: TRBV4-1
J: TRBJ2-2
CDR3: ASSPREGATGELF

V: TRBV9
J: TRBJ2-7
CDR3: ASSSNYEQY

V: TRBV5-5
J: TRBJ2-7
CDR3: ASSLPAYEQY

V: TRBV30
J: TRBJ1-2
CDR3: AWSIGPINYGYT

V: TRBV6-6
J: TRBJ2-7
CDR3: ASSLTSGGVYEQY

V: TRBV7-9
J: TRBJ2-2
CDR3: ASSQGATGELF

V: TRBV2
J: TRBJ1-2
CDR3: ASSKGPLPYGYT

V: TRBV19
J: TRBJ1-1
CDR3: ASSIRLREGGAF

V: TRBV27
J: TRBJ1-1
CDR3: ASSLGGGWGRNTEAF

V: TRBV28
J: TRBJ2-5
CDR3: ASSFSAQETQY

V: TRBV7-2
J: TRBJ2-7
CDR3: ASSSTPYEQY

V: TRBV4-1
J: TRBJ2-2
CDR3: ASSEGGTGELF

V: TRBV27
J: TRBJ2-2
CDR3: ASSLGGVITGELF

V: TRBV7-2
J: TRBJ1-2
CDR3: ASSPQEMNYGYT

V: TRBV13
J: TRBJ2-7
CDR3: AYSSGSSYEQY

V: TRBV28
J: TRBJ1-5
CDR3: ASSWTDNQPQH

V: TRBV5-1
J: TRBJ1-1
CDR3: ASREDSNTEAF

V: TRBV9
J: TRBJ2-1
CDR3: ASSVGLKAEQF

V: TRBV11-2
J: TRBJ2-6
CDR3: ASSLAAGGANVLT

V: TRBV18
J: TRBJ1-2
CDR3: ASSLAATSNYGYT

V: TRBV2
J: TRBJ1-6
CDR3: ASSEEGGPGSPLH

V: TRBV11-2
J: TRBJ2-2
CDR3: ASSLTGELF

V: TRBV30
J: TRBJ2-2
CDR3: AWNRGLDGELF

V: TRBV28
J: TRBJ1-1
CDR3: ASSPMNTEAF

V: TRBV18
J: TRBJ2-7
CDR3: ASSPGGRENEQY

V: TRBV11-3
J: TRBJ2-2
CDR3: ASSLAGNTGELF

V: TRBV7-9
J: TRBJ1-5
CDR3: ASSQGRSNQPQH

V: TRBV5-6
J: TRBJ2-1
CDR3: ASRGPEQRMQF

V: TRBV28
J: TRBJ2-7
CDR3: ASSYPGQGSEQY

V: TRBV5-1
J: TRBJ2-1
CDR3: ASSSPGQGYNEQF

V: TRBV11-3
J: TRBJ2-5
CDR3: ASSQREETQY

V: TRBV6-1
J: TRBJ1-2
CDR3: ASSLGAGGYT

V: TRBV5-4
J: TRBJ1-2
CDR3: ASSLGRDTRSNYGYT

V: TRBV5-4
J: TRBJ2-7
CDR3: ASSFYGLAGSLI

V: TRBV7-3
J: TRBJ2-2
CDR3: ASSLSRGPNTGELF

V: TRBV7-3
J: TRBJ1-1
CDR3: ASSLRQGGDTEAF

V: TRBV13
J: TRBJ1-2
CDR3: ASSLGGTGNSYGYT

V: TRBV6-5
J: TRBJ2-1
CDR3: ASSYGYNEQF

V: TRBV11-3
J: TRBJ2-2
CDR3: ASSSGLAGGELF

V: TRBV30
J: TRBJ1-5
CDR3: AWSWSGNPSNQPQH

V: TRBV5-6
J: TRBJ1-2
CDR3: ASSLGQQRGYT

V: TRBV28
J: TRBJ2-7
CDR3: ASSLAGGYEQY

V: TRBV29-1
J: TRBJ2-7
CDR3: SVAPRGGYGPGGYEQY

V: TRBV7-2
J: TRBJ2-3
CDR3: ASSPGTDTQY

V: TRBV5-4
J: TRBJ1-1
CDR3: ASSPRVGGEAF

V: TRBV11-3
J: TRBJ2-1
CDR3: ASSPPGDRGEQF

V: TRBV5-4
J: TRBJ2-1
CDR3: ASSRDSYNEQF

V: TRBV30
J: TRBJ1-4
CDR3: ALDRVVVTNEKLF

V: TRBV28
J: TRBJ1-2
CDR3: ASSLTDYGYT